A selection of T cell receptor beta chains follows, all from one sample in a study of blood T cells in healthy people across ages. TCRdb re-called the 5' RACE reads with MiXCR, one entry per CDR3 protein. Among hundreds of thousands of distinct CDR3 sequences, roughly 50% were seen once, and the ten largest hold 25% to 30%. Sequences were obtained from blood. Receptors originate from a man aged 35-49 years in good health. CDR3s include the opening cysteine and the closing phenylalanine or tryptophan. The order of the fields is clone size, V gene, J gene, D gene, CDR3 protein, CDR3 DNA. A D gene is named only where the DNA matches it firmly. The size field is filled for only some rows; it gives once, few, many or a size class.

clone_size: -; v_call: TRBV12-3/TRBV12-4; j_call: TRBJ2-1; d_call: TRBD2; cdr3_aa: CASSGRREGEQFF; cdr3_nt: TGTGCCAGCAGTGGACGGCGGGAGGGCGAGCAGTTCTTC
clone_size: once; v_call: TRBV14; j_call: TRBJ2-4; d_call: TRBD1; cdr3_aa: CASSYWDRANIQYF; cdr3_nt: TGTGCCAGCAGCTACTGGGACAGGGCAAACATTCAGTACTTC
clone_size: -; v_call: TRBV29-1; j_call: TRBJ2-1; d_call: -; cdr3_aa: CSVRGTSYNEQFF; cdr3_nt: TGCAGCGTTAGGGGCACCTCATACAATGAGCAGTTCTTC
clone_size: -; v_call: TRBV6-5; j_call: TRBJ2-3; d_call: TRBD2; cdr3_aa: CASSGRTITDTQYF; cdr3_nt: TGTGCCAGCAGCGGGAGGACAATCACAGATACGCAGTATTTT
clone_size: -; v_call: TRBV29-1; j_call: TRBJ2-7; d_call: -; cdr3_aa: CSAVKSSYEQYF; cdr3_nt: TGCAGCGCTGTGAAGAGCTCCTACGAGCAGTACTTC
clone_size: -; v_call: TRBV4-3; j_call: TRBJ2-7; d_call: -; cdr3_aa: CASSPGLATEYEQYF; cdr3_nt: TGCGCCAGCAGCCCCGGCCTCGCTACTGAATACGAGCAGTACTTC
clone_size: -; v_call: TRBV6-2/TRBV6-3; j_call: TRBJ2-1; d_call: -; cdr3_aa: CASLREGAPSYDEQFF; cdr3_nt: TGTGCCAGTCTAAGGGAGGGGGCGCCGAGCTACGATGAGCAGTTCTTC
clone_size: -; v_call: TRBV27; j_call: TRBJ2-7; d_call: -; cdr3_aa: CASSLNGISEQYF; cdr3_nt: TGTGCCAGCAGTTTAAACGGGATTTCCGAGCAGTACTTC
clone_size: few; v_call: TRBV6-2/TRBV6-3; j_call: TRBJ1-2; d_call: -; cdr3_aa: CATYNALSFNYGYTF; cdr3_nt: TGTGCCACCTACAATGCCCTGAGCTTCAACTATGGCTACACCTTC
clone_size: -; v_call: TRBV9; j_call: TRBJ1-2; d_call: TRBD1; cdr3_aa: CASSLRQGPNYGYTF; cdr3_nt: TGTGCCAGCAGCCTTCGACAGGGACCCAACTATGGCTACACCTTC
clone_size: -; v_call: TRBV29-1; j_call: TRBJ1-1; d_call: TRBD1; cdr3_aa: CSVSSGGTEAFF; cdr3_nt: TGCAGCGTTTCCTCAGGGGGCACTGAAGCTTTCTTT
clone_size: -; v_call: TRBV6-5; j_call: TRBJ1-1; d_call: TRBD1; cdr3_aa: CASRMRTGGRTEAFF; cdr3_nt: TGTGCCAGCAGAATGAGGACAGGGGGAAGGACTGAAGCTTTCTTT
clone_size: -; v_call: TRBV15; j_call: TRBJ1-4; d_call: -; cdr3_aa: CATSRAAGVVFEKLFF; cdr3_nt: TGTGCCACCAGCAGAGCGGCGGGGGTGGTGTTTGAAAAACTGTTTTTT
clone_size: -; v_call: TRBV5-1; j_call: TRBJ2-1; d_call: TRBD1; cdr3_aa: CASSSQSGTGSYNEQFF; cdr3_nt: TGCGCCAGCAGCTCCCAATCCGGGACAGGCTCCTACAATGAGCAGTTCTTC
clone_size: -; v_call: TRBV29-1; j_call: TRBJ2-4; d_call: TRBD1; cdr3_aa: CSVRPQGAHIQYF; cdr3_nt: TGCAGCGTCAGACCTCAGGGGGCACACATTCAGTACTTC
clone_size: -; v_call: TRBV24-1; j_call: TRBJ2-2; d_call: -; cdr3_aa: CATSDFNTGELFF; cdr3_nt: TGTGCCACCAGTGATTTCAACACCGGGGAGCTGTTTTTT
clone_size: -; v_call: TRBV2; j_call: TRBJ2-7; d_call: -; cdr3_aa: CASNQGRNYEQYF; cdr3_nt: TGTGCCAGCAATCAGGGCAGAAACTACGAGCAGTACTTC
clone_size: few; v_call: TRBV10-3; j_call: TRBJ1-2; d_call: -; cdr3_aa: CAITEGSGYTF; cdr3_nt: TGTGCCATCACCGAGGGAAGTGGCTACACCTTC
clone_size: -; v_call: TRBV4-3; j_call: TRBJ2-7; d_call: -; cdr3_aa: CASSQGWSAGPYEQYF; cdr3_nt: TGCGCCAGCAGCCAAGGATGGTCAGCAGGGCCCTACGAGCAGTACTTC
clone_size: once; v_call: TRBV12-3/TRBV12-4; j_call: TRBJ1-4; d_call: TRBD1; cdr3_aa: CASGPGTGETNEKLFF; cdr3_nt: TGTGCCAGCGGACCCGGGACAGGGGAAACTAATGAAAAACTGTTTTTT
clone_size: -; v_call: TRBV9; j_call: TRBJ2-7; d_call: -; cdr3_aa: CASSEHSDLSYEQYF; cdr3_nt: TGTGCCAGCAGCGAACATAGCGACCTCTCCTACGAGCAGTACTTC
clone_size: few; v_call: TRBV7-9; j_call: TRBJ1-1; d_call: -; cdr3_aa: CASSLEPGLEAFF; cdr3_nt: TGTGCCAGCAGCTTAGAACCAGGGCTTGAAGCTTTCTTT
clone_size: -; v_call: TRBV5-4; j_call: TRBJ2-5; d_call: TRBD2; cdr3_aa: CASSDGTSGYNEQYF; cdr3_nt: TGTGCCAGCAGCGATGGGACTAGCGGGTACAATGAGCAGTACTTC
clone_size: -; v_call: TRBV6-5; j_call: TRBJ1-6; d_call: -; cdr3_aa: CASSYGSTNSPLHF; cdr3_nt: TGTGCCAGCAGTTATGGTAGCACAAATTCACCCCTCCACTTT
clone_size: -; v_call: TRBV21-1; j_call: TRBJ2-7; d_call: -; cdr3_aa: CASSKARRGGPTVAYEQYF; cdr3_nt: TGTGCCAGCAGCAAAGCGAGGCGGGGGGGCCCAACAGTGGCTTACGAGCAGTACTTC
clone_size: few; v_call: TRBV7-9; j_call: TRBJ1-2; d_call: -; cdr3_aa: CASREGADGYTF; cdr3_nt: TGTGCCAGCCGTGAAGGGGCAGATGGCTACACCTTC
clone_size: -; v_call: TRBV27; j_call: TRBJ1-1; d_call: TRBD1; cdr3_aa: CASSLSWSQLTDRRMNTEAFF; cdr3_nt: TGTGCCAGCAGTTTATCTTGGTCCCAACTTACGGACAGGCGGATGAACACTGAAGCTTTCTTT
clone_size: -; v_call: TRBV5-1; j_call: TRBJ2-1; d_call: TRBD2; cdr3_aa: CASSLAGGAHEQFF; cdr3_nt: TGCGCCAGCAGCTTGGCCGGGGGGGCCCATGAGCAGTTCTTC
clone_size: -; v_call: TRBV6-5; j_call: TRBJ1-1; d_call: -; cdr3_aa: CASSYFGENTEAFF; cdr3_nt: TGTGCCAGCAGTTACTTCGGGGAGAACACTGAAGCTTTCTTT